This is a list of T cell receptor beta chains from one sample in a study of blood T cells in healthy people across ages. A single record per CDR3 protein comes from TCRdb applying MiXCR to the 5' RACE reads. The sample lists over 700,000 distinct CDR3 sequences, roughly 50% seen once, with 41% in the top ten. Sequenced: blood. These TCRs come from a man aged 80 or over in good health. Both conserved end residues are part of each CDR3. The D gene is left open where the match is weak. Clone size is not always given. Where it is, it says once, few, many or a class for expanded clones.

TGTGCCAGCAGTGAACAAACGGCCTATGGCTACACCTTC CASSEQTAYGYTF - - TRBJ1-2 TRBV25-1
TGTGCCAGCAGCTTACGGACAAGAGAGACCCAGTACTTC CASSLRTRETQYF - few TRBJ2-5 TRBV7-9
TGTGCCAGCAGACACCTGGGACTAGCGGGAGGTCCTGATACGCAGTATTTT CASRHLGLAGGPDTQYF TRBD2 - TRBJ2-3 TRBV6-2/TRBV6-3
TGTGCCAGCAGCGTAAACGGGCTTAACTCCTACAGTGAGCAGTTCTTC CASSVNGLNSYSEQFF - - TRBJ2-1 TRBV9
TGTGCCAGCAGTTTGCGGGAGTCTACCCGGGGTGAGCAGTTCTTC CASSLRESTRGEQFF TRBD2 - TRBJ2-1 TRBV12-3/TRBV12-4
TGCAGCGTTGAGACAGGCAATCGGCCCCAGCATTTT CSVETGNRPQHF - - TRBJ1-5 TRBV29-1
TGTGCCAGCAGTGTTGGCCTCTACACTGAAGCTTTCTTT CASSVGLYTEAFF - - TRBJ1-1 TRBV25-1
TGTGCCAGCAGAGAGGGAGAAGGCTACACCTTC CASREGEGYTF - - TRBJ1-2 TRBV2
TGCAGTGCTAGTAGGACACCCCGCAACGAGCAGTACTTC CSASRTPRNEQYF - - TRBJ2-7 TRBV20-1
TGCAGCGTTGGGGGGGGGGTAGCGGGAGGTTTCTATGAGCAGTTCTTC CSVGGGVAGGFYEQFF TRBD2 few TRBJ2-1 TRBV29-1
TGTGCCAGCAGCTTAGGGGGTAGCGGGAGCTTCTACAATGAGCAGTACTTC CASSLGGSGSFYNEQYF TRBD2 - TRBJ2-7 TRBV7-2
TGTGCCAGCAGCAATCAGCTAATTTCCACAGATACGCAGTATTTT CASSNQLISTDTQYF - few TRBJ2-3 TRBV11-2
TGTGCCAGCAGCCCCCTTTGGGAGACCCAGTACTTC CASSPLWETQYF - - TRBJ2-5 TRBV28
TGCGCCAGCGGTACTACTAGCGGGGAGACCTACGAGCAGTACTTC CASGTTSGETYEQYF TRBD2 - TRBJ2-7 TRBV5-1
TGTGCCAGCAGGGCCAGGACAGGGCTGTACGAGCAGTACTTC CASRARTGLYEQYF TRBD1 few TRBJ2-7 TRBV2
TGTGCCAGCAGTTCGGTTGGGGCGGCTTCACCCCTCCACTTT CASSSVGAASPLHF - - TRBJ1-6 TRBV6-6
TGTGCCAGCAACCTAGTAGGGGGAGAGACCCAGTACTTC CASNLVGGETQYF - - TRBJ2-5 TRBV12-3/TRBV12-4
TGTGCCAGCAGCTTACGATACGGAGGTGTCGGGAGAACAGATACGCAGTATTTT CASSLRYGGVGRTDTQYF - - TRBJ2-3 TRBV11-1
TGCAGCGTTGGGGGATATGGCTACACCTTC CSVGGYGYTF - - TRBJ1-2 TRBV29-1
TGCAGCGTTGGGGGACAGGGGTTAATGAACACTGAAGCTTTCTTT CSVGGQGLMNTEAFF TRBD1 - TRBJ1-1 TRBV29-1
TGTGCCAGCAGCTCACCAGCCGGGCGTAGGGAAGCTTTCTTT CASSSPAGRREAFF - - TRBJ1-1 TRBV14
TGTGCCAGCAGCCCCTTCGCAAAAGGGGAGCAGTTCTTC CASSPFAKGEQFF - - TRBJ2-1 TRBV3-1
TGTGCCAGCAGCAAAAGGGCCAGGGGGCTAGGGTACGAGCAGTACTTC CASSKRARGLGYEQYF - many TRBJ2-7 TRBV21-1
TGTGCCAGCAGTTACTCGAATCGCCTGGGTATCCATTCCGGGCGCGGGCCCTCCTACAATGAGCAGTTCTTC CASSYSNRLGIHSGRGPSYNEQFF - - TRBJ2-1 TRBV6-2/TRBV6-3
TGCAGTGCGACCGAGTTCCCCCACGTAGGGGGGTCCCAGTACTTC CSATEFPHVGGSQYF - - TRBJ2-4 TRBV20-1
TGTGCCAGCAGCCCCGTGGGAAGCACTGAAGCTTTCTTT CASSPVGSTEAFF - few TRBJ1-1 TRBV9
TGCGCCAGCAGCTTGGCGGGACAGGGGGTATTCCATGAGCAGTTCTTC CASSLAGQGVFHEQFF TRBD1 - TRBJ2-1 TRBV5-1
TGTGCCAGCAGCCCCAGCGGGATCGCAGATACGCAGTATTTT CASSPSGIADTQYF TRBD2 few TRBJ2-3 TRBV7-2